These 32 T cell receptor beta chains originate from one sample sequenced in a study of CD8+ T cells in alopecia areata. cDNA reverse transcribed from extracted RNA served as the sequencing template. Using immunoSEQ multiplex PCR, the repertoire was profiled, and TCRdb retains in-frame clones only, with some absent. Found here are about 110,000 clones, 59% of them singletons; the top ten hold 20% to 25%. The sample taken for sequencing was CD8+ T cells sorted from blood. These receptor sequences come from a human donor in good health.

This chain uses TRBV30 with TRBJ1-1; no clear D. The CDR3 runs 12 residues. V lost 1 base and J 1 base, leaving 4 bases between the germline ends. Per germline, CDR1 GTSNPN and CDR2 SVGIG (reference sequence). The CDR3 region has the DNA TGTGCCTGGAGTGACGGGAACACTGAAGCTTTCTTT. Its translation is CAWSDGNTEAFF. Complete variable domain (other parts from reference TRBV30 and TRBJ1-1): SQTIHQWPATLVQPVGSPLSLECTVEGTSNPNLYWYRQAAGRGLQLLFYSVGIGQISSEVPQNLSASRPQDRQFILSSKKLLLSDSGFYLCAWSDGNTEAFFGQGTRLTVV.

J is TRBJ1-3 and V is TRBV11-2; no firm D call. The germline V and J ends were trimmed by 2 bases and 1 base, with 6 bases remaining between them. This CDR3 is 14 amino acids long. Germline CDR1 and CDR2: SGHAT and FQNNGV. CDR3 sequence: CASSLWDSGNTIYF. The CDR3 nucleotides are TGTGCCAGCAGCTTATGGGATTCTGGAAACACCATATATTTT.

This CDR3 reads CASSEGLAGGDTQYF. In nucleotides, the CDR3 is TGTGCCAGCAGCGAAGGACTAGCCGGGGGAGATACGCAGTATTTT. The J gene is TRBJ2-3, the V gene TRBV9; 8 positions agree with TRBD2. V lost 3 bases to trimming and J lost 5 bases; unmatched junction nucleotides: 8. CDR1 is SGDLS, CDR2 YYNGEE, per germline. The CDR3 sequence is 15 residues long.

Here the CDR3 DNA reads TGTGCCAGCAGCTTAAGCCCCGGGTACGAGCAGTACTTC. Its translation is CASSLSPGYEQYF. The chain has TRBV13 and TRBJ2-7; D is unresolved. CDR3 length equals 13 residues. Trimming took off 2 bases at V and 4 bases at J, with 9 bases between the two ends. CDR1 PRHDT and CDR2 FYEKMQ come from the germline V gene (reference sequence).

This clone was detected only a few times. The chain recombines TRBV6-4 with TRBJ2-3; possible D gene TRBD2, 7 bases. V was trimmed by 4 bases and J by 3 bases, leaving 14 bases between them. Looked up from germline, CDR1 is MRHNA and CDR2 is SNTAGT. The CDR3 contains 15 residues. This CDR3 reads CASSGGGGATDTQYF. The CDR3 bases are TGTGCCAGCAGTGGTGGCGGGGGCGCAACAGATACGCAGTATTTT.

Concerning this clone itself: Different DNA sequences within this sample yield the same CDR3. This chain links TRBV7-9 with TRBJ1-1; D uncertain. The CDR3 spans 12 residues. Germline CDR1 SEHNR, CDR2 FQNEAQ (reference sequence). V lost 5 bases and J lost 1, with 5 bases in between. As DNA, the CDR3 is TGTGCCAGCAGCCCGTGGAACACTGAAGCTTTCTTT. Its translation: CASSPWNTEAFF.

This sequence joins TRBV29-1 and TRBJ1-2, with TRBD1 identical over 7 bases. V lost 6 bases and J lost 7; bases outside the gene matches: 8. CDR1 SQVTM and CDR2 ANQGSEA come from the germline V gene. This CDR3 contains 12 residues. CDR3 sequence: CSVPGTEGGYTF. CDR3 DNA: TGCAGCGTACCCGGGACAGAAGGTGGCTACACCTTC.

CDR3 DNA sequence: TGTGCCAGCAGCCATGTCGGGACAGGGGACGAAAACATTCAGTACTTC. It yields the protein CASSHVGTGDENIQYF. The genes are TRBV5-5 and TRBJ2-4, with 10 bases matching TRBD1. Germline V gene sequence: CDR1 SGHKS, CDR2 YYEKEE (reference sequence). Unmatched junction bases numbered 9, after V lost 4 bases and J lost 5 bases. This CDR3 has 16 amino acids. The entire variable domain, with the rest obtained from reference TRBV5-5 and TRBJ2-4, is as follows: DAGVTQSPTHLIKTRGQQVTLRCSPISGHKSVSWYQQVLGQGPQFIFQYYEKEERGRGNFPDRFSARQFPNYSSELNVNALLLGDSALYLCASSHVGTGDENIQYFGAGTRLSVL.

The rearrangement joins TRBV20-1 to TRBJ2-7; D is unresolved. The CDR3 runs 11 residues. Trimming shortened V by 3 bases and J by 6 bases, and 9 bases separated the two germline ends. Germline CDR1 reads DFQATT; CDR2 reads SNEGSKA (reference sequence). Here the CDR3 DNA reads TGCAGTGCTAGTATACAGCTCGAGCAGTACTTC. Translating it yields CSASIQLEQYF.

The DNA of the CDR3 is TGCGCCAGCAGCTTGGACTCCCCAAGCCCACGAGAGCAGTACTTC. Encoded protein: CASSLDSPSPREQYF. This chain uses TRBV5-1 with TRBJ2-7; D is undetermined. V was cut by 0 bases and J by 7 bases, with 17 bases left in between. CDR1 and CDR2 from the germline V gene are SGHRS and YFSETQ. CDR3 length equals 15 residues.

As DNA, the CDR3 is TGTGCCAGCAGCTTGGGGGTGGGTGCCCCTGAAGCTTTCTTT. Translation: CASSLGVGAPEAFF. The V call is TRBV5-6, the J call TRBJ1-1, with no clear D. Deletions cut 0 bases from V and 6 bases from J, with 12 bases between. The CDR3 has 14 amino acids. CDR1 SGHDT and CDR2 YYEEEE come from the germline V gene. The full variable domain, with the rest looked up from reference TRBV5-6 and TRBJ1-1, is DAGVTQSPTHLIKTRGQQVTLRCSPKSGHDTVSWYQQALGQGPQFIFQYYEEEERQRGNFPDRFSGHQFPNYSSELNVNALLLGDSALYLCASSLGVGAPEAFFGQGTRLTVV.

V is TRBV4-2 and J is TRBJ2-7, with 9 bases fitting TRBD2. The CDR3 is made up of 16 amino acids. V trimming: 1 base; J trimming: 4 bases; junction bases outside the gene matches: 8. Germline CDR1 and CDR2: LGHNA and YNFKEQ. The CDR3 reads CASSQVGLASLYEQYF. CDR3 DNA sequence: TGTGCCAGCAGCCAAGTGGGACTAGCATCTCTATACGAGCAGTACTTC.

The J gene is TRBJ2-1, the V gene TRBV7-9, with 9 bases aligning to TRBD1. This CDR3 contains 11 residues. V trimming: 5 bases; J trimming: 15 bases; junction bases outside the gene matches: 5. The germline gives CDR1 SEHNR, CDR2 FQNEAQ (reference sequence). CDR3 residues: CASSQGQGRFF. CDR3 nucleotide sequence: TGTGCCAGCAGCCAAGGACAGGGGAGGTTCTTC.

This clone has just one count. The chain couples TRBV15 to TRBJ1-5; the match to TRBD1 covers 7 bases. The V segment lost 3 bases and the J segment 6 bases; nucleotides outside the gene matches: 5. The CDR3 runs 14 residues. Germline V gives CDR1 LNHNV, CDR2 YYDKDF (reference sequence). The CDR3 sequence: CATSSVRGSQPQHF. The CDR3 DNA follows: TGTGCCACCAGCAGTGTCAGGGGGAGTCAGCCCCAGCATTTT.

This chain connects TRBV7-8 to TRBJ1-1; the D is unclear. Germline CDR1 is SGHVS and CDR2 is FQNEAQ. The CDR3 sequence is 14 residues long. Trimming removed 4 bases at V and 1 base at J, with 10 bases between. DNA of the CDR3: TGTGCCAGCAGCTACCGACCCACGAACACTGAAGCTTTCTTT. Its protein is CASSYRPTNTEAFF.

The chain is built from TRBV5-6 and TRBJ2-7; tentatively, D is TRBD1 (7 bases). The CDR3 has 15 residues. Trimming stripped 4 bases from V and 5 bases from J, with 19 bases between. Germline CDR1 SGHDT, CDR2 YYEEEE. This CDR3 is CASSGGDSTVHEQYF. CDR3 in DNA: TGTGCCAGCAGCGGCGGGGACAGCACAGTCCACGAGCAGTACTTC. Full variable domain (rest looked up from reference TRBV5-6 and TRBJ2-7): DAGVTQSPTHLIKTRGQQVTLRCSPKSGHDTVSWYQQALGQGPQFIFQYYEEEERQRGNFPDRFSGHQFPNYSSELNVNALLLGDSALYLCASSGGDSTVHEQYFGPGTRLTVT.

This clone was counted once. This chain connects TRBV13 to TRBJ1-1, with 7 bases lining up with TRBD1. Germline V gene data show CDR1 as PRHDT and CDR2 as FYEKMQ (reference sequence). Germline trimming cut 5 bases from V and 1 base from J; bases unmatched to any gene: 4. The CDR3 is 14 residues long. The CDR3 DNA follows: TGTGCCAGCAGCCCGTACAGGGGGAACACTGAAGCTTTCTTT. This codes for CASSPYRGNTEAFF.

This chain uses TRBV2 with TRBJ1-1; D not resolved. Germline loops: CDR1 SNHLY, CDR2 FYNNEI. Trimming shortened V by 7 bases and J by 4 bases, and 16 bases separated the two germline ends. The CDR3 contains 14 residues. CDR3 DNA: TGTGCCAGCACCCTGCGGGGTCCGGCCACTGAAGCTTTCTTT. Translation: CASTLRGPATEAFF.

J is TRBJ1-1 and V is TRBV5-1; unclear D gene. Per the germline V gene, CDR1 is SGHRS and CDR2 is YFSETQ. Trimming pared 0 bases from V and 5 bases from J, leaving 8 bases between. CDR3 length equals 13 residues. The CDR3 sequence: CASSLGGGTEAFF. Written as DNA, the CDR3 is TGCGCCAGCAGCTTGGGTGGAGGGACTGAAGCTTTCTTT.

This clone occurred once. The V call is TRBV2, the J call TRBJ2-5; perhaps D is TRBD1 or TRBD2 (7 bases each). Germline CDR1 SNHLY, CDR2 FYNNEI. CDR3 length equals 15 residues. The V and J ends lost 7 bases and 5 bases respectively, with 20 bases between them. CDR3 in amino acids: CASTRGGGAGETQYF. The CDR3 DNA follows: TGTGCCAGCACCCGGGGAGGGGGCGCGGGGGAGACCCAGTACTTC.

This rearrangement joins TRBV5-5 to TRBJ2-7; the D is unclear. The V gene's germline CDR1 is SGHKS and CDR2 YYEKEE (reference sequence). The CDR3 spans 12 residues. Between the trimmed V and J ends, which lost 3 bases and 4 bases, there was a span of 8 bases. The CDR3 here is CASSSAGYEQYF. The CDR3 nucleotides read TGTGCCAGCAGCTCCGCTGGGTACGAGCAGTACTTC.

This clone has only a few counts. This sequence joins TRBV29-1 and TRBJ2-7; D is tentatively TRBD1 or TRBD2 (5 bases each). Trimming cost V 4 bases and J 6 bases, with 16 bases left between them. The CDR3 consists of 13 residues. Per the germline V gene, CDR1 is SQVTM and CDR2 is ANQGSEA. CDR3 DNA: TGCAGCGTTGTTCCAGGGTCCGGAGGCGAGCAGTACTTC. Translating gives CSVVPGSGGEQYF.

CDR3 amino acids: CASSSQGGVGNSPLHF. CDR3 coding DNA: TGTGCCAGCAGCTCCCAGGGGGGAGTGGGTAATTCACCCCTCCACTTT. The chain uses TRBV13 and TRBJ1-6, with 7 bases aligning to TRBD1. Trimming at V came to 4 bases and at J to 6 bases, leaving 9 bases not matched to a gene. The germline V gene encodes CDR1 PRHDT and CDR2 FYEKMQ (reference sequence). This CDR3 is 16 amino acids long.

The chain joins TRBV27 to TRBJ2-7; D possibly corresponds to TRBD2 (6 bases). The germline CDR1 and CDR2 sequences are MNHEY and SMNVEV (reference sequence). Trimming removed 3 bases from V and 3 bases from J, with 9 bases in between. The CDR3 spans 13 residues. CDR3 nucleotides: TGTGCCAGCAGTTTGGCGGGGATCTACGAGCAGTACTTC. This encodes CASSLAGIYEQYF.

This rearrangement joins TRBV5-4 to TRBJ2-7; the D call may be TRBD1 or TRBD2 (6 bases each). Germline CDR1 SGHNT, CDR2 YYREEE (reference sequence). The CDR3 totals 13 residues. V was shortened by 4 bases and J by 5 bases, with 13 bases between the two germline ends. The CDR3 DNA reads TGTGCCAGCAGCCCTCCCGGGGGCCACGAGCAGTACTTC. Encoded protein: CASSPPGGHEQYF.

This chain connects TRBV2 to TRBJ2-2; D gene uncertain. Trimming left V 6 bases short and J 4 bases short, with 6 bases between. This CDR3 contains 12 residues. Germline V gene lookup returns CDR1 SNHLY and CDR2 FYNNEI. DNA for the CDR3: TGTGCCAGCAGCACAGTCACCGGGGAGCTGTTTTTT. Amino acid sequence: CASSTVTGELFF.

The chain recombines TRBV4-2 with TRBJ2-3; no reliable D call. Germline assignment: CDR1 LGHNA and CDR2 YNFKEQ. Between the trimmed V and J ends, which lost 1 base and 8 bases, there was a span of 13 bases. The CDR3 totals 14 residues. The CDR3 loop reads CASSQGLGWATQYF. DNA for the CDR3: TGTGCCAGCAGCCAAGGACTTGGGTGGGCTACGCAGTATTTT.

This clone was recorded only once. V usage is TRBV10-3 and J usage is TRBJ2-7, with 7 bases that match TRBD1. The junction had 3 bases not matched to a gene; V was cut back by 4 bases and J by 0 bases. The CDR3 has 14 amino acids. Germline assignment: CDR1 ENHRY and CDR2 SYGVKD. As DNA, the CDR3 is TGTGCCATCAGTGCGACAGGGCACTCCTACGAGCAGTACTTC. It translates to CAISATGHSYEQYF.

The chain has TRBV19 and TRBJ1-1; D unclear. The CDR3 consists of 12 residues. V was clipped by 3 bases and J by 5 bases, with 7 bases between them. CDR1 is LNHDA, CDR2 SQIVND, per germline (reference sequence). CDR3 sequence: CASSIGITEAFF. Here the CDR3 DNA reads TGTGCCAGTAGTATCGGGATTACTGAAGCTTTCTTT.

This clone was counted a few times. The chain carries TRBV2 and TRBJ2-5; D may match TRBD1 or TRBD2 (5 bases each). The V gene lost 5 bases and the J gene lost 5 bases, with 18 bases spanning the gap. Germline V gene sequence: CDR1 SNHLY, CDR2 FYNNEI. The CDR3 is 15 residues long. CDR3 nucleotides: TGTGCCAGCAGTTCGGGACCCAGACGAAGCGAGACCCAGTACTTC. It translates to CASSSGPRRSETQYF.

In its sample, this clone was seen many times. CDR3: CAIGTGGGGQETQYF. The CDR3 DNA sequence: TGTGCCATCGGGACAGGGGGCGGGGGGCAAGAGACCCAGTACTTC. The rearrangement links TRBV6-1 to TRBJ2-5; 12 bases line up with TRBD1. This CDR3 contains 15 residues. V lost 10 bases, J lost 2 bases, and 8 bases stayed unmatched. Germline V gene data show CDR1 as MNHNS and CDR2 as SASEGT.

The gene calls are TRBV29-1 and TRBJ1-1; a possible D gene is TRBD1 (5 bases). CDR1 and CDR2 from the germline V gene are SQVTM and ANQGSEA. V was pared by 4 bases and J by 1 base, with 10 bases between. There are 13 residues in the CDR3. The CDR3 region has the DNA TGCAGCGTTGCAAAGGGGACGAACACTGAAGCTTTCTTT. This codes for CSVAKGTNTEAFF.